The 22 T cell receptor beta chains below come from one sample, sequenced in a study of neurological immune-mediated disorders. Time point specified: technical triplicate 2. Via MiXCR, TCRdb re-called the 5' RACE reads, giving one row per CDR3 protein. Among about 59,000 distinct CDR3 sequences, about 24% were seen once, and the ten largest hold around 4.5%. Specimen: PBMCs. The receptors derive from a man in his fifties or sixties with HTLV-1-associated myelopathy (HAM/TSP).

The chain employs TRBV6-7 and TRBJ1-3, with D hard to call. TRBV6-7 is filed as an ORF, its function uncertain. The V and J ends lost 4 bases and 0 bases respectively, with 16 bases between them. There are 17 residues in the CDR3. The chain's CDR3 is CASSSQSHRLSGNTIYF. CDR3 nucleotide sequence: TGTGCCAGCAGTTCACAGAGTCATCGTCTCTCTGGAAACACCATATATTTT.

This clonotype is labeled medium-sized. The chain links TRBV4-1 to TRBJ2-5, with 7 bases identical to TRBD1. After removal of 0 bases from V and 4 bases from J, the junction contained 5 bases not matched to a gene. The CDR3 runs to 15 residues. The germline CDR1 and CDR2 sequences are MGHRA and YSYEKL. The CDR3 loop is CASSQDPGQPETQYF. The CDR3 DNA reads TGCGCCAGCAGCCAAGATCCGGGACAGCCAGAGACCCAGTACTTC.

This clonotype has a count of ten or more. This chain joins TRBV5-1 and TRBJ1-1; D is unresolved. Looked up from germline, CDR1 is SGHRS and CDR2 is YFSETQ. The CDR3 is 13 residues long. V was shortened by 7 bases and J by 4 bases, with 14 bases between the two germline ends. DNA of the CDR3: TGCGCCAGCCGGGAGCAGGCAGGCACTGAAGCTTTCTTT. It yields the protein CASREQAGTEAFF.

This clonotype is categorized as medium-sized (0.01 to 0.1%). The chain carries TRBV7-2 and TRBJ2-3; 7 nucleotides agree with TRBD2. Germline V lookup: CDR1 SGHTA, CDR2 FQGNSA. The CDR3 is 18 amino acids. V trimming: 1 base; J trimming: 6 bases; junction bases outside the gene matches: 16. The CDR3 here is CASSLGPPGTNFDDTQYF. DNA of the CDR3: TGTGCCAGCAGCTTAGGTCCGCCGGGGACTAATTTTGACGATACGCAGTATTTT.

This clonotype appeared a single time. This chain connects TRBV29-1 to TRBJ2-7; D gene ambiguous. This CDR3 is 13 amino acids long. The germline CDR1 and CDR2 sequences are SQVTM and ANQGSEA. Trimming shortened V by 6 bases and J by 6 bases, and 18 bases separated the two germline ends. The chain's CDR3 is CSVSPDRRSEQYF. The CDR3, as DNA: TGCAGCGTCAGCCCCGACCGACGCAGCGAGCAGTACTTC.

In its sample, this clonotype was seen many times. The J gene is TRBJ2-3, the V gene TRBV5-1, with 13 bases aligning to TRBD2. V trimming: 6 bases; J trimming: 5 bases; junction bases outside the gene matches: 3. This CDR3 is built from 14 residues. The germline CDR1 and CDR2 sequences are SGHRS and YFSETQ. CDR3 DNA sequence: TGCGCCAGCAAAGGACTAGCGGGAGTAGATACGCAGTATTTT. It is translated as CASKGLAGVDTQYF.

Worth noting for this clonotype: A much larger clone is a single base away; this may be a read error. V and J are TRBV12-5 and TRBJ1-1; D is undetermined. V lost 7 bases to trimming and J lost 5 bases, with 14 bases between them. Looked up from germline, CDR1 is LGHNT and CDR2 is FRNRAP. This CDR3 is built from 13 residues. DNA for the CDR3: TGTGCTAGTGTTTTTGAGGGTCGGACTGAAGCTTTCTTT. Its translation is CASVFEGRTEAFF.

This clonotype was recorded at least ten times. The chain couples TRBV28 to TRBJ2-3; D is unclear. Trimming pared 3 bases from V and 5 bases from J, leaving 9 bases between. The CDR3 spans 13 residues. CDR1 is MDHEN, CDR2 SYDVKM, per germline. CDR3 nucleotide sequence: TGTGCCAGCAGTTTTGCCCATATAGATACGCAGTATTTT. It translates to CASSFAHIDTQYF.

The rearrangement links TRBV28 to TRBJ1-1; D remains ambiguous. This CDR3 has 11 amino acids. Trimming took 3 bases from V and 10 from J, leaving 9 bases between them. Germline V gene sequence: CDR1 MDHEN, CDR2 SYDVKM. The DNA of the CDR3 is TGTGCCAGCAGTTTCTCGTGGGGAGCTTTCTTT. It yields the protein CASSFSWGAFF.

In this sample, this clonotype turned up many times. This chain uses TRBV29-1 with TRBJ2-1, with 11 bases lining up with TRBD1. The germline V gene encodes CDR1 SQVTM and CDR2 ANQGSEA. V lost 6 bases and J lost 3; bases outside the gene matches: 1. CDR3 length: 13 amino acids. The CDR3 spells CSVGTGGYNEQFF. DNA of the CDR3: TGCAGCGTCGGGACAGGGGGCTACAATGAGCAGTTCTTC.

A few counts support this clonotype. The rearrangement joins TRBV25-1 to TRBJ1-5; D is uncertain. Germline assignment: CDR1 MGHDK and CDR2 SYGVNS. V lost 2 bases and J 0 bases, leaving 5 bases between the germline ends. This CDR3 comprises 14 residues. The CDR3 here is CASSEEYSNQPQHF. CDR3 DNA sequence: TGTGCCAGCAGTGAAGAATATAGCAATCAGCCCCAGCATTTT. The variable domain in full, completed from reference TRBV25-1 and TRBJ1-5, reads EADIYQTPRYLVIGTGKKITLECSQTMGHDKMYWYQQDPGMELHLIHYSYGVNSTEKGDLSSESTVSRIRTEHFPLTLESARPSHTSQYLCASSEEYSNQPQHFGDGTRLSIL.

This clonotype has a count of ten or more. The genes are TRBV7-9 and TRBJ2-5; D not resolved. The germline V and J ends were trimmed by 1 base and 5 bases, with 5 bases remaining between them. The CDR3 length is 12 residues. In germline, CDR1 is SEHNR, CDR2 FQNEAQ (reference sequence). This chain's CDR3 is CASSLVSETQYF. CDR3 bases: TGTGCCAGCAGCTTAGTTTCTGAGACCCAGTACTTC. Full variable domain (remainder filled in from reference TRBV7-9 and TRBJ2-5): DTGVSQNPRHKITKRGQNVTFRCDPISEHNRLYWYRQTLGQGPEFLTYFQNEAQLEKSRLLSDRFSAERPKGSFSTLEIQRTEQGDSAMYLCASSLVSETQYFGPGTRLLVL.

The table lists this clonotype with many counts. This sequence joins TRBV11-2 and TRBJ2-3, with 7 bases aligning to TRBD2. This CDR3 comprises 15 residues. Germline lookup yields CDR1 SGHAT and CDR2 FQNNGV. V lost 1 base to trimming and J lost 2 bases; unmatched junction nucleotides: 3. The CDR3 DNA follows: TGTGCCAGCAGCTTAGGGGACTACTTCACAGATACGCAGTATTTT. It specifies CASSLGDYFTDTQYF.

This CDR3 is CASSLWPGGSNTGELFF. The CDR3 bases are TGTGCCAGCAGTTTATGGCCGGGGGGCTCGAACACCGGGGAGCTGTTTTTT. This sequence joins TRBV12-3 or TRBV12-4 and TRBJ2-2; possible D gene TRBD2, 7 bases. This CDR3 spans 17 amino acids. Trimming took off 2 bases at V and 0 bases at J, with 13 bases between the two ends.

This clonotype was seen many times. The chain combines TRBV18 with TRBJ1-6; D gene ambiguous. Germline values: CDR1 KGHSH, CDR2 LQKENI. The CDR3 runs 13 residues. V lost 5 bases and J 6 bases, leaving 8 bases between the germline ends. The CDR3 is CASSESGNSPLHF. CDR3 in DNA: TGTGCCAGCTCAGAATCGGGTAATTCACCCCTCCACTTT.

This clonotype was counted ten times or more. The CDR3 DNA reads TGCGCCAGCAGCTCTCAGACAAACTCTGGGGCCAACGTCCTGACTTTC. It is translated as CASSSQTNSGANVLTF. V and J are TRBV5-1 and TRBJ2-6; D call uncertain. This CDR3 has 16 residues. CDR1 is SGHRS, CDR2 YFSETQ, per germline. V dropped 3 bases and J dropped 0 bases, with 10 bases sitting between them.

This clonotype was seen ten or more times. The chain carries TRBV5-1 and TRBJ1-1; tentatively, D is TRBD1 (6 bases). Germline values: CDR1 SGHRS, CDR2 YFSETQ. The CDR3 has 15 amino acids. V was clipped by 3 bases and J by 4 bases, with 16 bases between them. Written as DNA, the CDR3 is TGCGCCAGCAGCTGGGCCGGGGGGGCGCGCACTGAAGCTTTCTTT. This encodes CASSWAGGARTEAFF.

This clonotype was counted many times. The genes are TRBV27 and TRBJ2-7; 10 bases align to TRBD2. The V gene's germline CDR1 is MNHEY and CDR2 SMNVEV (reference sequence). This CDR3 is built from 15 residues. V was clipped by 2 bases and J by 1 base; unmatched bases: 2. CDR3 in DNA: TGTGCCAGCAGTTTAAGCGGGAGGGCATCCTACGAGCAGTACTTC. Its translation: CASSLSGRASYEQYF.

This clonotype was detected ten times or more. The chain combines TRBV18 with TRBJ2-3, with 14 bases matching TRBD2. Germline CDR1 and CDR2: KGHSH and LQKENI. The CDR3 is 17 amino acids. V trimming: 8 bases; J trimming: 5 bases; junction bases outside the gene matches: 12. The CDR3 nucleotides read TGTGCCAGCAGGAGACCGGGACTAGCGGGAGATAGAGATACGCAGTATTTT. Translation gives CASRRPGLAGDRDTQYF.

This clonotype was detected once. The rearrangement joins TRBV7-9 to TRBJ1-4, with unresolved D. V was pared by 2 bases and J by 2 bases, with 6 bases between. There are 14 residues in the CDR3. From germline, CDR1 is SEHNR and CDR2 FQNEAQ (reference sequence). The DNA of the CDR3 is TGTGCCAGCAGCTTAATGGGCACTAATGAAAAACTGTTTTTT. It yields the protein CASSLMGTNEKLFF.

This clonotype was seen repeatedly, ten times or more. The chain has TRBV20-1 and TRBJ2-7; D call uncertain. CDR1 DFQATT and CDR2 SNEGSKA come from the germline V gene (reference sequence). This CDR3 contains 13 residues. V was shortened by 0 bases and J by 2 bases, with 8 bases between the two germline ends. The CDR3 protein is CSARDRGPYEQYF. The CDR3, as DNA: TGCAGTGCTAGAGATCGAGGACCCTACGAGCAGTACTTC.

The table lists this clonotype with a count of one. The gene calls are TRBV6-5 and TRBJ1-2, with 7 bases aligning to TRBD1. Unmatched junction bases numbered 3, after V lost 6 bases and J lost 2 bases. Per germline, CDR1 MNHEY and CDR2 SVGAGI. CDR3 length equals 13 residues. The CDR3 DNA sequence: TGTGCCAGCAGAACGACAGGGAACTATGGCTACACCTTC. It encodes CASRTTGNYGYTF.